These T cell receptor beta chains were read from a single sample in a study of T cell responses to AZD1222 COVID-19 vaccine. Libraries were prepared by immunoSEQ multiplex PCR; TCRdb keeps only in-frame clonotypes and omits some of them. This sample has under 150,000 clones, with 75% to 95% found just once. The sample here was peripheral blood, taken 28 days after the second AZD1222 dose. All receptors derive from an adult who received the AZD1222 COVID-19 vaccine. The CDR3 runs from the conserved cysteine through the conserved F or W. A D gene is named only where the DNA matches it firmly. Rows may omit the clone size; those that give it use once, few, many or a size class.

clone_size: once
v_call: TRBV28
d_call: NA
j_call: TRBJ1-5
cdr3_nt: TGTGCCAGCAGTTTAATCAATCAGCCCCAGCATTTT
cdr3_aa: CASSLINQPQHF

clone_size: NA
v_call: TRBV29-1
d_call: NA
j_call: TRBJ1-2
cdr3_nt: TGCAGCGTTGAAGGACCGGTGGGCGGCTACACCTTC
cdr3_aa: CSVEGPVGGYTF

clone_size: NA
v_call: TRBV27
d_call: TRBD1
j_call: TRBJ2-1
cdr3_nt: TGTGCCAGCAAGGCCTCCCGGGACAGGGTCCCTTACAATGAGCAGTTCTTC
cdr3_aa: CASKASRDRVPYNEQFF

clone_size: NA
v_call: TRBV7-7
d_call: TRBD1
j_call: TRBJ1-5
cdr3_nt: TGTGCTAGCAGCCCCGGGACAGGGGGCAAGGAAAGCAATCAGCCCCAGCATTTT
cdr3_aa: CASSPGTGGKESNQPQHF

clone_size: NA
v_call: TRBV30
d_call: NA
j_call: TRBJ2-3
cdr3_nt: TGTGCCTGGAGTACGTCCCGGGATACGCAGTATTTT
cdr3_aa: CAWSTSRDTQYF

clone_size: NA
v_call: TRBV7-3
d_call: NA
j_call: TRBJ2-1
cdr3_nt: TGTGCCAGCAGCTTAGGGGGCAATCCCGACAATGAGCAGTTCTTC
cdr3_aa: CASSLGGNPDNEQFF

clone_size: NA
v_call: TRBV11-3
d_call: NA
j_call: TRBJ1-3
cdr3_nt: TGTGCCAGCAGCTTAGATCCATCCGGAAACACCATATATTTT
cdr3_aa: CASSLDPSGNTIYF

clone_size: NA
v_call: TRBV9
d_call: NA
j_call: TRBJ2-1
cdr3_nt: TGTGCCAGCAGCGCCGGGACACCGGCGGGGTACAATGAGCAGTTCTTC
cdr3_aa: CASSAGTPAGYNEQFF

clone_size: NA
v_call: TRBV30
d_call: NA
j_call: TRBJ2-1
cdr3_nt: TGTGCCTGGAGTCCGGGTACACATGAGCAGTTCTTC
cdr3_aa: CAWSPGTHEQFF

clone_size: NA
v_call: TRBV4-1
d_call: TRBD1
j_call: TRBJ1-5
cdr3_nt: TGCGCCAGCAGCCATGGAGGACAGGGGAATCAGCCCCAGCATTTT
cdr3_aa: CASSHGGQGNQPQHF

clone_size: NA
v_call: TRBV6-1
d_call: NA
j_call: TRBJ1-1
cdr3_nt: TGTGCCAGCAGTGAGGGACATAGGAACACTGAAGCTTTCTTT
cdr3_aa: CASSEGHRNTEAFF

clone_size: NA
v_call: TRBV7-9
d_call: TRBD1
j_call: TRBJ2-7
cdr3_nt: TGTGCCAGCAGCTTACCCTTCGGACAGGGGGACATCTACGAGCAGTACTTC
cdr3_aa: CASSLPFGQGDIYEQYF

clone_size: NA
v_call: TRBV30
d_call: NA
j_call: TRBJ2-1
cdr3_nt: TGTGCCTGGAGAGGAAATACAGGGAGCGGCAATGAGCAGTTCTTC
cdr3_aa: CAWRGNTGSGNEQFF

clone_size: NA
v_call: TRBV18
d_call: NA
j_call: TRBJ2-3
cdr3_nt: TGTGCCAGCTCAAATTATGGGAGAGATACGCAGTATTTT
cdr3_aa: CASSNYGRDTQYF

clone_size: NA
v_call: TRBV6-7
d_call: NA
j_call: TRBJ1-4
cdr3_nt: TGTGCCAGCACTCCCGGGGCCCCTGAAAAACTGTTTTTT
cdr3_aa: CASTPGAPEKLFF

clone_size: NA
v_call: TRBV6-1
d_call: NA
j_call: TRBJ1-1
cdr3_nt: TGTGCCAGCAGTGAATGGGGGTATGTCTCGGCTGAAGCTTTCTTT
cdr3_aa: CASSEWGYVSAEAFF

clone_size: once
v_call: TRBV9
d_call: NA
j_call: TRBJ1-2
cdr3_nt: TGTGCCAGCAGCGCGATCGCAGGGAACTATGGCTACACCTTC
cdr3_aa: CASSAIAGNYGYTF

clone_size: NA
v_call: TRBV6-5
d_call: NA
j_call: TRBJ1-4
cdr3_nt: TGTGCCAGCACCTCCCGAGAGGGAAAACTGTTTTTT
cdr3_aa: CASTSREGKLFF

clone_size: once
v_call: TRBV7-9
d_call: NA
j_call: TRBJ1-2
cdr3_nt: TGTGCCAGCAGCTTAGTGGCATGGGCTTATGGCTACACCTTC
cdr3_aa: CASSLVAWAYGYTF

clone_size: NA
v_call: TRBV5-8
d_call: NA
j_call: TRBJ1-4
cdr3_nt: TGTGCCAGCAGGCTTGGTGAAAAACTGTTTTTT
cdr3_aa: CASRLGEKLFF

clone_size: NA
v_call: TRBV10-3
d_call: NA
j_call: TRBJ1-5
cdr3_nt: TGTGCCATCAGTGAGCTCCCAGGTCGAGGGAATCAGCCCCAGCATTTT
cdr3_aa: CAISELPGRGNQPQHF

clone_size: NA
v_call: TRBV7-2
d_call: TRBD2
j_call: TRBJ2-2
cdr3_nt: TGTGCCAGCAGCCTAAAGGGACTAGCGGGAGTCTCGAACACCGGGGAGCTGTTTTTT
cdr3_aa: CASSLKGLAGVSNTGELFF

clone_size: NA
v_call: TRBV7-3
d_call: NA
j_call: TRBJ2-2
cdr3_nt: TGTGCCAGCAGCTCCCCGGGCGCCGGGGAGCTGTTTTTT
cdr3_aa: CASSSPGAGELFF

clone_size: once
v_call: TRBV30
d_call: NA
j_call: TRBJ1-4
cdr3_nt: TGTGCCTGGAGCGAGTTACAGGGTCGGGAAAAACTGTTTTTT
cdr3_aa: CAWSELQGREKLFF

clone_size: NA
v_call: TRBV6-6
d_call: TRBD1
j_call: TRBJ1-6
cdr3_nt: TGTGCCAGCAGTTTGCCGAGACAGGGGTCTAATTCACCCCTCCACTTT
cdr3_aa: CASSLPRQGSNSPLHF

clone_size: NA
v_call: TRBV19
d_call: TRBD1
j_call: TRBJ2-4
cdr3_nt: TGTGCCAGTAGTCAGGGACAGGGGGACATTCAGTACTTC
cdr3_aa: CASSQGQGDIQYF

clone_size: once
v_call: TRBV2
d_call: TRBD1
j_call: TRBJ1-6
cdr3_nt: TGTGCCAGCAGAGGGGGCACGAGCTCCTATAATTCACCCCTCCACTTT
cdr3_aa: CASRGGTSSYNSPLHF

clone_size: NA
v_call: TRBV6-6
d_call: NA
j_call: TRBJ1-3
cdr3_nt: TGTGCCAGCAGCGGGGTACTCTCTGGAAACACCATATATTTT
cdr3_aa: CASSGVLSGNTIYF

clone_size: NA
v_call: TRBV7-9
d_call: NA
j_call: TRBJ1-4
cdr3_nt: TGTGCCAGCAGCCGTGTGGGCCCTGAAAAACTGTTTTTT
cdr3_aa: CASSRVGPEKLFF

clone_size: NA
v_call: TRBV7-9
d_call: NA
j_call: TRBJ1-4
cdr3_nt: TGTGCCAGCAGCTTAGGGGGCTCTTTGGCAAATGAAAAACTGTTTTTT
cdr3_aa: CASSLGGSLANEKLFF

clone_size: NA
v_call: TRBV19
d_call: NA
j_call: TRBJ1-2
cdr3_nt: TGTGCCAGTAGCCATGACAGGCGCCCGGCTAACTATGGCTACACCTTC
cdr3_aa: CASSHDRRPANYGYTF

clone_size: NA
v_call: TRBV18
d_call: NA
j_call: TRBJ2-5
cdr3_nt: TGTGCCAGCTCACCCCAGCAGGGCCAAGAGACCCAGTACTTC
cdr3_aa: CASSPQQGQETQYF

clone_size: NA
v_call: TRBV6-5
d_call: NA
j_call: TRBJ2-5
cdr3_nt: TGTGCCAGCAGTTACGGGGGAGGGGGTCAAGAGACCCAGTACTTC
cdr3_aa: CASSYGGGGQETQYF

clone_size: NA
v_call: TRBV5-4
d_call: TRBD1
j_call: TRBJ2-4
cdr3_nt: TGTGCCAGCAGTTCTGACGACAGGGCGGGTCAGTACTTC
cdr3_aa: CASSSDDRAGQYF

clone_size: NA
v_call: TRBV24-1
d_call: NA
j_call: TRBJ2-3
cdr3_nt: TGTGCCACCAGTGATTTTTTTGATACGCAGTATTTT
cdr3_aa: CATSDFFDTQYF

clone_size: NA
v_call: TRBV2
d_call: TRBD2
j_call: TRBJ2-4
cdr3_nt: TGTGCCAGCGGGGCGGGGGACCACAAAAACATTCAGTACTTC
cdr3_aa: CASGAGDHKNIQYF

clone_size: NA
v_call: TRBV2
d_call: TRBD1
j_call: TRBJ1-5
cdr3_nt: TGTGCCAGCAGTCCAACAGGGGGCGCGAGCAATCAGCCCCAGCATTTT
cdr3_aa: CASSPTGGASNQPQHF

clone_size: once
v_call: TRBV11-2
d_call: TRBD1
j_call: TRBJ1-1
cdr3_nt: TGTGCCAGCAGCTTAGTTCGACAGGGAAGTCCCATGAACACTGAAGCTTTCTTT
cdr3_aa: CASSLVRQGSPMNTEAFF

clone_size: NA
v_call: TRBV5-1
d_call: NA
j_call: TRBJ2-1
cdr3_nt: TGCGCCAGCAGCTCGAGCGCCTGGGGGTACAATGAGCAGTTCTTC
cdr3_aa: CASSSSAWGYNEQFF

clone_size: NA
v_call: TRBV5-1
d_call: NA
j_call: TRBJ2-2
cdr3_nt: TGCGCCAGCAGCTTGTTCGCAGGGATGAACACCGGGGAGCTGTTTTTT
cdr3_aa: CASSLFAGMNTGELFF